This record looks at one TCR beta chain sequence and its context. The antigen remains undetermined. The CDR3 is 13 residues long. Per-sample cDNA came from eight separate reactions. Nested amplification of TCRalpha and TCRbeta cDNA involved two PCRs of approximately 17 and 9 cycles. From the 5' RACE reads, TCRdb lists one entry per CDR3 protein and no DNA. Its clone listing holds some 450,000 distinct CDR3 sequences. These data come from a study of monozygotic twins with inflammatory bowel disease. Study-wide results and caveats: Discordant twins had repertoire similarity that did not differ from that of concordant twins, possibly from limited power. A reduction in TCRbeta diversity (inverse Simpson) was seen in IBD patients relative to healthy co-twins.

This rearrangement joins TRBV12-3 or TRBV12-4 to TRBJ1-5. Sequenced: blood. The clonotype was recovered from a human donor with ulcerative colitis or Crohn's disease, or a healthy co-twin of an affected twin (not recorded which). The CDR3 here is CASGDGGNQPQHF.